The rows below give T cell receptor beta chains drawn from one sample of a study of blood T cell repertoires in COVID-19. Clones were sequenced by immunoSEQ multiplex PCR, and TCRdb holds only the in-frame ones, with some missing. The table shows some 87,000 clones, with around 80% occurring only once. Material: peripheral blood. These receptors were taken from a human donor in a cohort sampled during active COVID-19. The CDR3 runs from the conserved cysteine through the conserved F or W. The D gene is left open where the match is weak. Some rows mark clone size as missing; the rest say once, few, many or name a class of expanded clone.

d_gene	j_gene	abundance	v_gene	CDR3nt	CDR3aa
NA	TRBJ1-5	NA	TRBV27	TGTGCCACCCGACGGCCGCGGGGGCCCCAGCATTTT	CATRRPRGPQHF
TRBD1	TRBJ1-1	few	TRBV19	TGTGCCAGTAGTACCCCGCCAGGGGGGATGAACACTGAAGCTTTCTTT	CASSTPPGGMNTEAFF
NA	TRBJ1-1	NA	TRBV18	TGTGCCAGCTCACCTGTCCAGCGCTCCTTGAACACTGAAGCTTTCTTT	CASSPVQRSLNTEAFF
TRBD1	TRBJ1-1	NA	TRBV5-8	TGTGCCAGCAGCACATATCAGGGGGTTCGACCTGAAGCTTTCTTT	CASSTYQGVRPEAFF
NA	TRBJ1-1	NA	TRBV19	TGTGCCAGTAGTATAGCGTGGGGCGGGAACACTGAAGCTTTCTTT	CASSIAWGGNTEAFF
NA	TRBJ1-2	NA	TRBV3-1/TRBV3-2	TGTGCCAGCAGCCTCGGACAGAACTATGGCTACACCTTC	CASSLGQNYGYTF
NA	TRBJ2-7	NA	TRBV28	TGTGCCAGCAGGACTCAACAGGGTTTCATTTCCTACGAGCAGTACTTC	CASRTQQGFISYEQYF
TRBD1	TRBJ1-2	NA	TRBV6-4	TGTGCCAGCAGCGCGACAGGGGGCTTGGGCTACACCTTC	CASSATGGLGYTF
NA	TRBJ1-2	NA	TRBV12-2	TGTGCAAGTCGCCGGACAGGAAAAAACTATGGCTACACCTTC	CASRRTGKNYGYTF
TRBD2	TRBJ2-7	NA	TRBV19	TGTGCCAGTAGTAGCGGTCGTAGCGGGAGGGTGTACGAGCAGTACTTC	CASSSGRSGRVYEQYF
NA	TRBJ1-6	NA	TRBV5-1	TGCGCCAGCAGCTTGGGAGGGGCACGGGGGGATTCACCCCTCCACTTT	CASSLGGARGDSPLHF
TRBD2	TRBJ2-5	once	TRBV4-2	TGTGCCAGCAGCCAAGGGACTAGCGGGAGGACAGGGCAAGAGACCCAGTACTTC	CASSQGTSGRTGQETQYF
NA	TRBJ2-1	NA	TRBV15	TGTGCCACCAGCCTTCGGACAGACTACAATGAGCAGTTCTTC	CATSLRTDYNEQFF
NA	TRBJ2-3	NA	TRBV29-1	TGCAGCGGCCGCCTCCAGGGGAGCACAGATACGCAGTATTTT	CSGRLQGSTDTQYF
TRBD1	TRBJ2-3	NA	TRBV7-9	TGTGCCAGCAGCTACCGACAGGGGTTACCAGATACGCAGTATTTT	CASSYRQGLPDTQYF
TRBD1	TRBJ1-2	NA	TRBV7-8	TGTGCCAGCAGCTTAGCCCAGAGACAGGGAACGAACTATGGCTACACCTTC	CASSLAQRQGTNYGYTF
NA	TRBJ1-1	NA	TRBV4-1	TGCGCCAGCAGCCAAGATCAGGGGCTGGGGAACACTGAAGCTTTCTTT	CASSQDQGLGNTEAFF
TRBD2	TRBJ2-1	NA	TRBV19	TGTGCCAGTAGTATGGTAGCGGGAGTCTCCAATGAGCAGTTCTTC	CASSMVAGVSNEQFF
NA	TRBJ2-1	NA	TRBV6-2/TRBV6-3	TGTGCCAGCAGTTCATTGGACTTTTACAATGAGCAGTTCTTC	CASSSLDFYNEQFF
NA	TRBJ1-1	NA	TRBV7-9	TGTGCCAGCAGTCAGGAGGGTGAAGCTTTCTTT	CASSQEGEAFF
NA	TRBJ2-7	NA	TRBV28	TGTGCCAGCAGCCGGTCGGGGGGCCCGATCACCTACGAGCAGTACTTC	CASSRSGGPITYEQYF
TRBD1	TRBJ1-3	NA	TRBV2	TGTGCCAGCAGTGAGCAGACAGGGACTGGAAACACCATATATTTT	CASSEQTGTGNTIYF
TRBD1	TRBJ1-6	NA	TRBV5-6	TGTGCCAGCAGCTTTGCCGTCGGGACAGGGTTGGGGGCCCTCCACTTT	CASSFAVGTGLGALHF
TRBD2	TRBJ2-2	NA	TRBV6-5	TGTGCCAGCTCCTGGGGAGGGACCGGGGAGCTGTTTTTT	CASSWGGTGELFF
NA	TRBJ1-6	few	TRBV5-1	TGCGCCAGCAGCTCGCGCTACCAGGGGAGCTCCTATAATTCACCCCTCCACTTT	CASSSRYQGSSYNSPLHF
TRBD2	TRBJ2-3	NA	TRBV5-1	TGCGCCAGTAGGTGGGAGGGTAGGACAGATACGCAGTATTTT	CASRWEGRTDTQYF
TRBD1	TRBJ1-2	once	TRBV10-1	TGCGCCAGCAGTGAGTCGGGGGACAGACCCCTATCTGGCTACACCTTC	CASSESGDRPLSGYTF
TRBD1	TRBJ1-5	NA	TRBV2	TGTGCCAGCAAAGGACAGGGTGTCAATCAGCCCCAGCATTTT	CASKGQGVNQPQHF
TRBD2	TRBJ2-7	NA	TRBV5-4	TGTGCCAGCAGCTGGGGACTAGCGGGCACCTCCTACGAGCAGTACTTC	CASSWGLAGTSYEQYF